This TCR beta chain originates from a study of shared clonotypes between healthy human individuals. Study at large: Two female and a few male donors aged 18 to 49 were enrolled.

The germline V and J ends were trimmed by 7 bases and 1 base, with 8 bases remaining between them. Germline assignment: CDR1 SGHKS and CDR2 YYEKEE (reference sequence). The CDR3 is 13 amino acids. Data came from immunoSEQ multiplex PCR; TCRdb stores just in-frame clones and leaves some out. The table has about 2.4 million clones, approximately 94% seen once; the top ten hold roughly 0.14%. This TCR derives from a man younger than 35 in good health. The chain carries TRBV5-5 and TRBJ2-2; no reliable D call. Sequencing was performed on naive CD4+ T cells sorted from blood. Subset here: CD45RA+ positively selected. The CDR3 nucleotides read TGTGCCAGCCGTCCACAGAACACCGGGGAGCTGTTTTTT. Its translation: CASRPQNTGELFF.